The rows below give T cell receptor beta chains drawn from one sample of a study of a mutant IDH1 vaccine in newly diagnosed glioma. The assay was immunoSEQ multiplex PCR, and TCRdb's table has in-frame clones only and misses some. The data show roughly 40,000 clones, with approximately 91% seen just once and 2.6% held by the top ten. Their specific antigens are unknown. Sample: PBMCs, taken from a glioma patient whose treatment included an IDH1 peptide vaccine. The source is a man aged 50 to 60 with glioma. Each CDR3 is given without its conserved first and last residue. Fields, in order: CDR3 length, V gene, CDR3 protein.

CDR3 length: 11; V gene: TRBV30; CDR3 protein: AWRQGANTEAF
CDR3 length: 14; V gene: TRBV15; CDR3 protein: ATSRDQGQWAYGYT
CDR3 length: 14; V gene: TRBV4-2; CDR3 protein: ASSQDPGLAYNEQF
CDR3 length: 13; V gene: TRBV7-2; CDR3 protein: ASSKGLAGAREQY
CDR3 length: 12; V gene: TRBV6-6; CDR3 protein: ASSSNRGVGEQY
CDR3 length: 14; V gene: TRBV18; CDR3 protein: ASSPRGGIAKNIQY
CDR3 length: 14; V gene: TRBV10-3; CDR3 protein: AISESVQGARNEQF
CDR3 length: 11; V gene: TRBV30; CDR3 protein: AWSGGVNEKLF
CDR3 length: 12; V gene: TRBV27; CDR3 protein: ASSLSVGNQPQH
CDR3 length: 14; V gene: TRBV4-1; CDR3 protein: ASSQDPTTRTYEQY
CDR3 length: 12; V gene: TRBV6-4; CDR3 protein: ASSESGFEQPQH
CDR3 length: 13; V gene: TRBV7-9; CDR3 protein: ASSLTGGRQETQY
CDR3 length: 15; V gene: TRBV18; CDR3 protein: ASSPRLAGGPGETQY
CDR3 length: 11; V gene: TRBV9; CDR3 protein: ASSGTSGETQY
CDR3 length: 14; V gene: TRBV27; CDR3 protein: ASSFITSGRRYEQY
CDR3 length: 12; V gene: TRBV6-5; CDR3 protein: ASSYSGGNTEAF
CDR3 length: 12; V gene: TRBV11-2; CDR3 protein: ASSPGTRTYEQY
CDR3 length: 11; V gene: TRBV7-2; CDR3 protein: ASSVGRGYEQY
CDR3 length: 15; V gene: TRBV5-1; CDR3 protein: ASSLTFAAGEGNEQF
CDR3 length: 11; V gene: TRBV7-6; CDR3 protein: ASSLGWTDTQY
CDR3 length: 13; V gene: TRBV6-5; CDR3 protein: ASSYSTGGADTQY
CDR3 length: 11; V gene: TRBV4-3; CDR3 protein: ASSQTGDYGYT
CDR3 length: 12; V gene: TRBV27; CDR3 protein: ASSLSVRNTEAF
CDR3 length: 12; V gene: TRBV18; CDR3 protein: ASSPQGGDQPQH
CDR3 length: 12; V gene: TRBV5-1; CDR3 protein: ASSLGTGGYPQH
CDR3 length: 10; V gene: TRBV30; CDR3 protein: AWSEGLSPLH
CDR3 length: 11; V gene: TRBV5-1; CDR3 protein: ASSPYMNTEAF
CDR3 length: 13; V gene: TRBV9; CDR3 protein: ASSVGWGSNYGYT
CDR3 length: 11; V gene: TRBV5-6; CDR3 protein: ASSRRETYEQY
CDR3 length: 15; V gene: TRBV30; CDR3 protein: AWSLTPGRGILYEQY
CDR3 length: 13; V gene: TRBV6-5; CDR3 protein: ATGLAGARGETQY
CDR3 length: 11; V gene: TRBV11-2; CDR3 protein: ASSLQAGIEQY
CDR3 length: 12; V gene: TRBV28; CDR3 protein: ASSLGGAFYGYT
CDR3 length: 14; V gene: TRBV10-1; CDR3 protein: ASSEDQGPMNTEAF
CDR3 length: 10; V gene: TRBV9; CDR3 protein: ASSAPRAEAF
CDR3 length: 11; V gene: TRBV18; CDR3 protein: ASSQGVDYEQY
CDR3 length: 11; V gene: TRBV7-9; CDR3 protein: ATTRGSNQPQH
CDR3 length: 11; V gene: TRBV9; CDR3 protein: ASSVGDLETQY
CDR3 length: 10; V gene: TRBV30; CDR3 protein: AWGGGGQGVI
CDR3 length: 12; V gene: TRBV6-5; CDR3 protein: ASNAVGGWHGYT
CDR3 length: 13; V gene: TRBV2; CDR3 protein: ASSANRGPQETQY
CDR3 length: 14; V gene: TRBV5-6; CDR3 protein: ASSLAWDRGREKLF
CDR3 length: 11; V gene: TRBV5-6; CDR3 protein: ASSFAGAQGYT
CDR3 length: 10; V gene: TRBV2; CDR3 protein: ASSKQWFEAF
CDR3 length: 14; V gene: TRBV9; CDR3 protein: ASSVEAGGSGETQY
CDR3 length: 11; V gene: TRBV5-6; CDR3 protein: ASSLKGTGELF
CDR3 length: 12; V gene: TRBV9; CDR3 protein: ASSVEGDRFEAF
CDR3 length: 13; V gene: TRBV5-1; CDR3 protein: ASKKQLGVPHEQY
CDR3 length: 14; V gene: TRBV7-2; CDR3 protein: ASSPSAGGSRNTIY
CDR3 length: 15; V gene: TRBV18; CDR3 protein: ASSPPWTQSSGNTIY
CDR3 length: 13; V gene: TRBV27; CDR3 protein: ASSPPGLAAYEQY
CDR3 length: 12; V gene: TRBV6-1; CDR3 protein: ASSLRQGADTQY
CDR3 length: 10; V gene: TRBV2; CDR3 protein: ASKGSGNTIY